This TCR beta chain appears in the sequencing data of a study of blood T cells in healthy people across ages. Combining a sample-barcoded 5' primer with a J-beta primer mix, a second PCR ran for about 7 to 11 cycles. Via MiXCR, TCRdb re-called the 5' RACE reads, giving one row per CDR3 protein. The sample lists about 1.1 million distinct CDR3 sequences; less than 45% were seen once. The receptor was isolated from a man aged 18 to 35 in good health. The sequencing sample was made of blood.

The CDR3 coding sequence is TGTGCCAGCAGCACCTTCAATCGTGGGGGCCACGAGACCCAGTACTTC. This translates into CASSTFNRGGHETQYF. The J gene is TRBJ2-5, the V gene TRBV21-1; whether TRBD1, the table's D call, matches the DNA was not checked. TRBV21-1 is noted as a pseudogene. The CDR3 is made up of 16 amino acids.